Below, one T cell receptor (beta chain) is given with its context. No antigen is known for it. This entry is derived from a study of cytomegalovirus exposure and HLA in healthy donors. Whole-study results and caveats: Rarity held for most TCR sequences, but there were some public TCRs that occurred in many donors. CMV antigen specificity was confirmed in vitro for a few CMV-associated chains. Reported results showed that the classifier diagnosed cytomegalovirus status with high specificity and sensitivity.

In germline, CDR1 is SGHVS, CDR2 FNYEAQ. Losses at the gene ends were 5 bases for V and 0 bases for J; bases not matched to a gene: 3. The CDR3 is 16 amino acids. The protocol was immunoSEQ multiplex PCR, while the TCRdb copy is restricted to in-frame clones and leaves out a portion. The data hold 50,000 to 65,000 clones, with just under 95% observed a single time. The chain combines TRBV7-6 with TRBJ2-7; 14 bases are a match to TRBD2. This receptor was taken from a woman under 30 in good health and CMV-seropositive. The sample comprised PBMCs. The CDR3 protein is CASSPGLAGGSYEQYF. CDR3 nucleotides: TGTGCCAGCAGCCCCGGACTAGCGGGGGGCTCCTACGAGCAGTACTTC.